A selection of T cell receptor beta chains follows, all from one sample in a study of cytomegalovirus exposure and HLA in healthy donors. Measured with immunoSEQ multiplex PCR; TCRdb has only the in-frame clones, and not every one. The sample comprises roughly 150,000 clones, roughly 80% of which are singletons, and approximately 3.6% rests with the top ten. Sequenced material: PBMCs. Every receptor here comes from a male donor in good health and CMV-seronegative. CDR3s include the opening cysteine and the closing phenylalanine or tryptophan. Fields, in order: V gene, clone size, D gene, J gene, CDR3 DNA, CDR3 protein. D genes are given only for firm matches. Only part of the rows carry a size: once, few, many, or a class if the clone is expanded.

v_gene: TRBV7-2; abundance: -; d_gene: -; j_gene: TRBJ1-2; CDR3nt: TGTGCCAGCAGCTACGACACCATCTATGGCTACACCTTC; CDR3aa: CASSYDTIYGYTF
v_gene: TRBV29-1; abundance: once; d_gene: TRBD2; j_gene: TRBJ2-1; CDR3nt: TGCAGCGACCGGACTAGCGGCAGCCTCAATGAGCAGTTCTTC; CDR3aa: CSDRTSGSLNEQFF
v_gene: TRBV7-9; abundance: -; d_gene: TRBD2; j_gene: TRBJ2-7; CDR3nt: TGTGCCAGCAGCCAACCAACTAGCGGGAGCTCCTACGAGCAGTACTTC; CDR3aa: CASSQPTSGSSYEQYF
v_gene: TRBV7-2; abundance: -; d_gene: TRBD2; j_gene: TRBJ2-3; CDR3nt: TGTGCCAGCGGACGTGGAGTAGCGGGAGGGGGGGCAGATACGCAGTATTTT; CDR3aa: CASGRGVAGGGADTQYF
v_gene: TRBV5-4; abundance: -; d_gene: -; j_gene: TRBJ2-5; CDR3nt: TGTGCCAGCAGCACAGGGACCGCCACCCAGTACTTC; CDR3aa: CASSTGTATQYF
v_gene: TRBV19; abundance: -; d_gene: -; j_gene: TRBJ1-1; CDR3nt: TGTGCCAGTAGTTTGGCAGGGGACATGAACACTGAAGCTTTCTTT; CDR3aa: CASSLAGDMNTEAFF
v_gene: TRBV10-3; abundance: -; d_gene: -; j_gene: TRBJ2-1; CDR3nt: TGTGCCATCAGTCTTTCCCAGGACATCATGAGGTTTTACAATGAGCAGTTCTTC; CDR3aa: CAISLSQDIMRFYNEQFF
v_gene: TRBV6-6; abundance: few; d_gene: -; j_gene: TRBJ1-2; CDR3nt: TGTGCCAGCAGTTACTTGGACCTAGGGGTAAACTATGGCTACACCTTC; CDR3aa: CASSYLDLGVNYGYTF
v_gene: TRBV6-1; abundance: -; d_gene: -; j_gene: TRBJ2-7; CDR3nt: TGTGCCAGCAGCTCTCGGACGGACTTGGAGCAGTACTTC; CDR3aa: CASSSRTDLEQYF
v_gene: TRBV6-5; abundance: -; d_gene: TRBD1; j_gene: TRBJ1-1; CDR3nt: TGTGCCAGCAGTTCCCGGGACAGGGCAGTTGAAGCTTTCTTT; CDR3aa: CASSSRDRAVEAFF
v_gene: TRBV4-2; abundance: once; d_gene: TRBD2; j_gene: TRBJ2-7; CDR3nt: TGTGCCAGCAGCCAAGTCGGGTTCTCAGTTGCGGGAGTTATGTACGAGCAGTACTTC; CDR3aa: CASSQVGFSVAGVMYEQYF
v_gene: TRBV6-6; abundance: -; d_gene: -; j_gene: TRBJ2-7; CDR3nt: TGTGCCAGCAGTCACGACAGGAACCCTAACTACGAGCAGTACTTC; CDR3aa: CASSHDRNPNYEQYF
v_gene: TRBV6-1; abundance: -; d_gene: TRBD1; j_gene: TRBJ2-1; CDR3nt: TGTGCCAGCAGTGTGTCCCTCTTTTCGACAGGGTCCTACAATGAGCAGTTCTTC; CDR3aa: CASSVSLFSTGSYNEQFF
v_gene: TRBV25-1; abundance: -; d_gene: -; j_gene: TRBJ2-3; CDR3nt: TGTGCCAGCAGTCGGGCAGATACGCAGTATTTT; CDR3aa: CASSRADTQYF
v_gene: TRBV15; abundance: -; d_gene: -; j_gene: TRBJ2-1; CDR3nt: TGTGCCACCAGCGTCGGGGGAGGGGGTTTCTACAATGAGCAGTTCTTC; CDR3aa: CATSVGGGGFYNEQFF
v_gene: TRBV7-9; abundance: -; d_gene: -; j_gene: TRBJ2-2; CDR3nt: TGTTCCAGCAGCCTCCCGGAGGGGTCCACCGGGGAGCTGTTTTTT; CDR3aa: CSSSLPEGSTGELFF
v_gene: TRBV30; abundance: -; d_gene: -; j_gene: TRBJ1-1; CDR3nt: TGTGCCTGGGCTCACGACGAGGGAACTGAAGCTTTCTTT; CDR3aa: CAWAHDEGTEAFF
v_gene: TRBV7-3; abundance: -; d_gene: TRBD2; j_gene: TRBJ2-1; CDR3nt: TGTGCCAGCAGCCAGGGACTAGCGGGGGAGAGCTCCTACAATGAGCAGTTCTTC; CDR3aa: CASSQGLAGESSYNEQFF
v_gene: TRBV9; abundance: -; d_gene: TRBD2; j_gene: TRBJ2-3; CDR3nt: TGTGCCAGCAGCGTGCAGCGGGGGGACTTCACAGATACGCAGTATTTT; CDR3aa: CASSVQRGDFTDTQYF
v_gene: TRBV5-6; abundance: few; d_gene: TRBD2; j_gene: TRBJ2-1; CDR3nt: TGTGCCAGCAGCTTGGCCTTGAGACTAGCGGACAATGAGCAGTTCTTC; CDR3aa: CASSLALRLADNEQFF
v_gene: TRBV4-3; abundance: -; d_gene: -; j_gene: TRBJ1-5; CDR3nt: TGCGCCAGCAGCCAAGATTGGCGGACTAATCAGCCCCAGCATTTT; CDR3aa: CASSQDWRTNQPQHF
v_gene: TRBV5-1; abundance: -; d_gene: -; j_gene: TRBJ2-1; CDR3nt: TGCGCCAGCAGCTTGGGTGGGGGGGCGTACAATGAGCAGTTCTTC; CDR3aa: CASSLGGGAYNEQFF
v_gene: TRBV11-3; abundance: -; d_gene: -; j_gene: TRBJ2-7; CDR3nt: TGTGCCAGCAGCCTGGGACGGGGGACCTACGAGCAGTACTTC; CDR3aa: CASSLGRGTYEQYF
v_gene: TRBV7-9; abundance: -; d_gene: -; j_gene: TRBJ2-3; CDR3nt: TGTGCCAGCAGGAGACAGTGCACAGATACGCAGTATTTT; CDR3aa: CASRRQCTDTQYF
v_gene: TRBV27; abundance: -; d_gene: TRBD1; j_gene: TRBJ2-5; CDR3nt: TGTGCCAGCAGTCGTGACAGGGGGGCAGAGACCCAGTACTTC; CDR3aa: CASSRDRGAETQYF
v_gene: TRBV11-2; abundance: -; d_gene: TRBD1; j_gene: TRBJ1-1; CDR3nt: TGTGCCAGCAGGTCTGGAGGGACAGGGACGAACACTGAAGCTTTCTTT; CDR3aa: CASRSGGTGTNTEAFF
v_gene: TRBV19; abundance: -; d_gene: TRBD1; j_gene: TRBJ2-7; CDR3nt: TGTGCCAGTAGTCCACGACAGGGTTTAAGCTCCTACGAGCAGTACTTC; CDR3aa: CASSPRQGLSSYEQYF